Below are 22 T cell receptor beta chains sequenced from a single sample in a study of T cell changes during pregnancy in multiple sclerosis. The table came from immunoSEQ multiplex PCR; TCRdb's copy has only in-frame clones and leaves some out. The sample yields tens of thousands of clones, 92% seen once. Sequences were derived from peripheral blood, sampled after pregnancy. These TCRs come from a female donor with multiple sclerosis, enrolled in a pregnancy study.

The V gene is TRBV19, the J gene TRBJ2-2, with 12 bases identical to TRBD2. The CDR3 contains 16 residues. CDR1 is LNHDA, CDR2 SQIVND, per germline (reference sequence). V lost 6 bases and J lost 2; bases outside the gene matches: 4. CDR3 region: CASSRLAGANTGELFF. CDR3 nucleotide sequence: TGTGCCAGTAGCCGACTAGCGGGAGCTAACACCGGGGAGCTGTTTTTT.

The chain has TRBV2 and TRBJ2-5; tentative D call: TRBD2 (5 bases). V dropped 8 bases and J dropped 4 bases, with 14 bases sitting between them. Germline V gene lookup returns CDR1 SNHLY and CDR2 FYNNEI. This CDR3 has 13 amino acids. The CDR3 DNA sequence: TGTGCCAGCGCGCGGAGCGGTTCAGAGACCCAGTACTTC. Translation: CASARSGSETQYF. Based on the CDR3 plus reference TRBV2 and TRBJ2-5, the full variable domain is EPEVTQTPSHQVTQMGQEVILRCVPISNHLYFYWYRQILGQKVEFLVSFYNNEISEKSEIFDDQFSVERPDGSNFTLKIRSTKLEDSAMYFCASARSGSETQYFGPGTRLLVL.

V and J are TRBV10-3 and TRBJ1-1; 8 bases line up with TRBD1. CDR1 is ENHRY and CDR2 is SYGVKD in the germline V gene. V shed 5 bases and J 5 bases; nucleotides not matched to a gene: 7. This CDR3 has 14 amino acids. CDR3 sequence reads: CAISLQGGETEAFF. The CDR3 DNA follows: TGTGCCATCAGTTTACAGGGGGGCGAGACTGAAGCTTTCTTT.

CDR3 nucleotides: TGTGCCAGCAGTGAATCTGGGGGGGTGAGGGGGGCCAACGTCCTGACTTTC. Its protein is CASSESGGVRGANVLTF. This chain links TRBV25-1 with TRBJ2-6, with 7 bases lining up with TRBD2. CDR1 MGHDK and CDR2 SYGVNS come from the germline V gene. The junction had 7 bases not matched to a gene; V was cut back by 1 base and J by 4 bases. CDR3 length: 17 amino acids.

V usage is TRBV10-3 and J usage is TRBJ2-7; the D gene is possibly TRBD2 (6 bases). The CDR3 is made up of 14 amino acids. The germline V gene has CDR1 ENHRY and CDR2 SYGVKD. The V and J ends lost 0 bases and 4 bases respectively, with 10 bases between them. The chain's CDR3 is CAISESRELYEQYF. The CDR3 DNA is TGTGCCATCAGTGAGTCACGGGAGTTGTACGAGCAGTACTTC.

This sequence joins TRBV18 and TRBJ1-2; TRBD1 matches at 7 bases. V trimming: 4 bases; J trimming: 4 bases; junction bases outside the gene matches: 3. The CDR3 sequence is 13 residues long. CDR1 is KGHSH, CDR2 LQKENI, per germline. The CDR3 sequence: CASSQGQLYGYTF. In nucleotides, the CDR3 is TGTGCCAGCTCACAGGGACAGCTCTATGGCTACACCTTC.

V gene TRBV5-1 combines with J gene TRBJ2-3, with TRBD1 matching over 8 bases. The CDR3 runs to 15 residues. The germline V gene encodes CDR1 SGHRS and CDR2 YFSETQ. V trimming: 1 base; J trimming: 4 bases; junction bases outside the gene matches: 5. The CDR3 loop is CASSLSGQGPDTQYF. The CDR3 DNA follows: TGCGCCAGCAGCTTGTCTGGACAGGGCCCAGATACGCAGTATTTT.

CDR3 in DNA: TGTGCCAGCAGCCCCTGGGACAGGAAGTCCCCCTACGAGCAGTACTTC. Protein: CASSPWDRKSPYEQYF. This chain connects TRBV11-2 to TRBJ2-7; 8 nucleotides line up with TRBD1. Germline V gene sequence: CDR1 SGHAT, CDR2 FQNNGV. V lost 5 bases and J lost 2; bases outside the gene matches: 11. The CDR3 sequence is 16 residues long.

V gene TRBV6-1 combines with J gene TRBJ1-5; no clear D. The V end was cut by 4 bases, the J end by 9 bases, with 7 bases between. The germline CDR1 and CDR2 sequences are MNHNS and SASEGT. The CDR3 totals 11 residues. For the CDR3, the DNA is TGTGCCAGCAGTGGGCAGTTGCCCCAGCATTTT. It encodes CASSGQLPQHF.

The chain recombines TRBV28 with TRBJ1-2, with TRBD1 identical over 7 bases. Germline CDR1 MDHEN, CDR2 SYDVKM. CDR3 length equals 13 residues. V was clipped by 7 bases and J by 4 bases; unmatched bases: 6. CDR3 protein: CASTTGQTYGYTF. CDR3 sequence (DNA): TGTGCCAGCACCACGGGACAGACCTATGGCTACACCTTC.

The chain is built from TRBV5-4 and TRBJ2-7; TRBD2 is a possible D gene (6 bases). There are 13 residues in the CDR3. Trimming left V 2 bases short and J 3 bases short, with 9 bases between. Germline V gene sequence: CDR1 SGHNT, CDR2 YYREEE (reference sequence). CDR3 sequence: CASSFSRGYEQYF. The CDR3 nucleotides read TGTGCCAGCAGCTTTTCGCGGGGCTACGAGCAGTACTTC.

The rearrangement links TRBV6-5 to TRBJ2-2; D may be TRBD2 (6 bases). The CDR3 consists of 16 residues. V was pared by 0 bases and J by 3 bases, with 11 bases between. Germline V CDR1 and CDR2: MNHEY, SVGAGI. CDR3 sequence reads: CASSYSGGPYTGELFF. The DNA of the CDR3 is TGTGCCAGCAGTTACTCCGGAGGGCCGTACACCGGGGAGCTGTTTTTT.

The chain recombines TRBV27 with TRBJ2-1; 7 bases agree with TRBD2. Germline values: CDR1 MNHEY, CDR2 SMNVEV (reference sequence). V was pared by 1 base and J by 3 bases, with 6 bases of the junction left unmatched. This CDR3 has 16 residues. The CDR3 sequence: CASSLFSAGVYNEQFF. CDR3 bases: TGTGCCAGCAGTTTATTTTCGGCGGGAGTCTACAATGAGCAGTTCTTC.

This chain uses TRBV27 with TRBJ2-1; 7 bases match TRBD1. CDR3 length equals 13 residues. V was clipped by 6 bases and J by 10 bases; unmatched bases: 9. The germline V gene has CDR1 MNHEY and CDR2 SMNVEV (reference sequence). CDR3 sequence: CASRITTGNEQFF. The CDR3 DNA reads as TGTGCCAGCAGGATAACGACAGGGAACGAGCAGTTCTTC.

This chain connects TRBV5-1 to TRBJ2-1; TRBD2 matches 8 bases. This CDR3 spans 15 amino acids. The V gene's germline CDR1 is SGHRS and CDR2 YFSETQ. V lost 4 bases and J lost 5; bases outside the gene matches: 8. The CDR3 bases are TGCGCCAGCAGCGACACCGGGACTAGTCACAATGAGCAGTTCTTC. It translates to CASSDTGTSHNEQFF.

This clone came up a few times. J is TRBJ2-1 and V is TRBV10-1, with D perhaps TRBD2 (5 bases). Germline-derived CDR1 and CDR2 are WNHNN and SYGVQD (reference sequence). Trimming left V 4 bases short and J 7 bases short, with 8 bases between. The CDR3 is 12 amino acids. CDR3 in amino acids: CASSVRGNEQFF. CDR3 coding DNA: TGCGCCAGCAGTGTTCGGGGAAATGAGCAGTTCTTC.

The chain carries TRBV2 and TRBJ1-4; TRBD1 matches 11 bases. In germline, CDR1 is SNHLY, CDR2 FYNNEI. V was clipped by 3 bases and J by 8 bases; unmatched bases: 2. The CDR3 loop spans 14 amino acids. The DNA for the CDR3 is TGTGCCAGCAGTGACGGACAGGGGGCGGAAAAACTGTTTTTT. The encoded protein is CASSDGQGAEKLFF. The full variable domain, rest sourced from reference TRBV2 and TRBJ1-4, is EPEVTQTPSHQVTQMGQEVILRCVPISNHLYFYWYRQILGQKVEFLVSFYNNEISEKSEIFDDQFSVERPDGSNFTLKIRSTKLEDSAMYFCASSDGQGAEKLFFGSGTQLSVL.

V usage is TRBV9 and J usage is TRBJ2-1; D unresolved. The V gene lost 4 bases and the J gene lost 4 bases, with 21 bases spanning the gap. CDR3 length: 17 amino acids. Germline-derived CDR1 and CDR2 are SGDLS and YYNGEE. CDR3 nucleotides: TGTGCCAGCAGCCCCCGACCGGCCGGGTCCCTTTACAATGAGCAGTTCTTC. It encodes CASSPRPAGSLYNEQFF.

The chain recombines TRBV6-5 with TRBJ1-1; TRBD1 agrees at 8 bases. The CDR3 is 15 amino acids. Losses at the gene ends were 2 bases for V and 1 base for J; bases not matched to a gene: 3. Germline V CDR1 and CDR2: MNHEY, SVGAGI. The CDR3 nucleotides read TGTGCCAGCAGTTACAGCCAGGGGGCGAACACTGAAGCTTTCTTT. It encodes CASSYSQGANTEAFF.

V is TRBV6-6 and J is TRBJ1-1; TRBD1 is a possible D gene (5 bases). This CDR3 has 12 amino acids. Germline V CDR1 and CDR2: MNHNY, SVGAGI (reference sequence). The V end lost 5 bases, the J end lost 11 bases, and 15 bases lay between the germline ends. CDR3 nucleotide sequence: TGTGCCAGCAGTAACGGGAGGGACGGGGCTTTCTTT. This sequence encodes CASSNGRDGAFF.

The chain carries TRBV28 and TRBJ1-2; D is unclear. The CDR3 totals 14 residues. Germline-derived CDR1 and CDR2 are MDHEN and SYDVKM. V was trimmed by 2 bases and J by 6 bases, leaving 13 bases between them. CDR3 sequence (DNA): TGTGCCAGCAGTTTACTCTATGGAGGAGATGGCTACACCTTC. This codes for CASSLLYGGDGYTF.

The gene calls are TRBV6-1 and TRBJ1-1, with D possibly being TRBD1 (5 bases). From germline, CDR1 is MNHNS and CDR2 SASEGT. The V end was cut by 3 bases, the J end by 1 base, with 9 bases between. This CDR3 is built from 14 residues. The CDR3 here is CASSEGGENTEAFF. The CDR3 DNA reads TGTGCCAGCAGTGAGGGGGGGGAGAACACTGAAGCTTTCTTT.